The rows below give T cell receptor beta chains drawn from one sample of a study of vaccination and CD4 T cells after COVID-19. TCRdb processed the PCR reads anew with MiXCR; each CDR3 protein has one entry. Here the sample spans 5,000 to 8,000 distinct CDR3 sequences, around 48% being singletons. These receptors are not linked to any known antigen. The sample was CD4+ T cells from blood, cultured in vitro. These receptors were collected from a human donor in good health. Each CDR3 is given without its conserved first and last residue. A D gene is named only where the DNA matches it firmly. Size values are once, few and many counts, or a class for expanded clones, and some rows have none.

CDR3 protein,J gene,D gene,clone size,V gene
ASSFDPDTDTQY,TRBJ2-3,NA,NA,TRBV7-2
ASSLASGTYGYT,TRBJ1-2,NA,NA,TRBV12-3/TRBV12-4
ASSSPGRQETQY,TRBJ2-5,NA,NA,TRBV19
ASSSTLDRSYQPQH,TRBJ1-5,NA,NA,TRBV19
ASSEWGGELF,TRBJ2-2,NA,NA,TRBV6-1
ASSLFQNTEAF,TRBJ1-1,NA,NA,TRBV7-9
ASNSGIYNSPLH,TRBJ1-6,NA,NA,TRBV28
ASTIMTAYEQY,TRBJ2-7,NA,NA,TRBV2
ASSITGVGTDTQY,TRBJ2-3,TRBD1,few,TRBV7-6
AITNARDNTEAF,TRBJ1-1,NA,NA,TRBV28
ASSPPGEASQY,TRBJ2-3,NA,NA,TRBV6-1
ASSLSTGGSPLH,TRBJ1-6,NA,once,TRBV7-9
ASSTVGVDQPQH,TRBJ1-5,NA,few,TRBV7-9
ASSSDSPSRTDTQY,TRBJ2-3,NA,NA,TRBV5-1
ASSPTGTGDSPLH,TRBJ1-6,TRBD1,NA,TRBV18
ASGPRQGADTQY,TRBJ2-3,TRBD1,few,TRBV6-2/TRBV6-3
SALGTSGGLYNEQF,TRBJ2-1,TRBD2,NA,TRBV20-1
ATSVLVAGLSTDTQY,TRBJ2-3,TRBD2,NA,TRBV24-1
ASRTGQGRNTEAF,TRBJ1-1,TRBD1,NA,TRBV12-3/TRBV12-4